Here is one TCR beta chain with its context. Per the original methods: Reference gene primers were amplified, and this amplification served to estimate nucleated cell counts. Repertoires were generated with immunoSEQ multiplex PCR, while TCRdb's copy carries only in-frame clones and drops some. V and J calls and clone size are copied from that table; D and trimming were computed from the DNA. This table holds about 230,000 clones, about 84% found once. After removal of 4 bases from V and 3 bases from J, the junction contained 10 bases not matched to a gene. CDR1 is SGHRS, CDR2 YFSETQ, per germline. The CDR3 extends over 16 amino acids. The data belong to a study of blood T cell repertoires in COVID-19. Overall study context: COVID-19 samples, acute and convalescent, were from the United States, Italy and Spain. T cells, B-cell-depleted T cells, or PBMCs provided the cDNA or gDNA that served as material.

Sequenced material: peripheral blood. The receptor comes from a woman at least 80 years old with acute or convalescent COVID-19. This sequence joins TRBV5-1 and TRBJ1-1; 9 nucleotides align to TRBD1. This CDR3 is CASSPGTGFGDTEAFF. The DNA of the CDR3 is TGCGCCAGCAGCCCCGGGACAGGGTTCGGGGACACTGAAGCTTTCTTT.